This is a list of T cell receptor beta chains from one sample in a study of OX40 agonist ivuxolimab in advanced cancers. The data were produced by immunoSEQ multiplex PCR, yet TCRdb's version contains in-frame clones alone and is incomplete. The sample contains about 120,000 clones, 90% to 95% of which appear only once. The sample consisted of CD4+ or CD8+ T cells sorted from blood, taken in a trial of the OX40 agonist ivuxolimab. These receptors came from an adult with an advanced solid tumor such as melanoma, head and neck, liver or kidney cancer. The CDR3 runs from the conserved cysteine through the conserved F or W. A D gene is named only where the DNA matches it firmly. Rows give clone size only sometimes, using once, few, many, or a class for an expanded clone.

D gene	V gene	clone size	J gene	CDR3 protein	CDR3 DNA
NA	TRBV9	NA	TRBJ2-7	CASSVGRARVGEQYF	TGTGCCAGCAGCGTAGGCCGGGCCAGGGTGGGCGAGCAGTACTTC
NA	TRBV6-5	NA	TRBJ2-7	CASSYRASSYEQYF	TGTGCCAGCAGTTATCGGGCCTCTTCCTACGAGCAGTACTTC
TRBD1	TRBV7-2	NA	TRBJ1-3	CASSAGQGRSGNTIYF	TGTGCCAGCAGCGCCGGACAGGGCCGCTCTGGAAACACCATATATTTT
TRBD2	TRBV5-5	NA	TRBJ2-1	CASSLVVAGGGNEQFF	TGTGCCAGCAGCTTGGTGGTAGCGGGAGGGGGCAATGAGCAGTTCTTC
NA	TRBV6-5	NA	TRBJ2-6	CASSYAHSGANVLTF	TGTGCCAGCAGTTACGCCCACTCTGGGGCCAACGTCCTGACTTTC
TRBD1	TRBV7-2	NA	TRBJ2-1	CASFQTGRKASVNEQFF	TGTGCCAGCTTCCAGACAGGGCGAAAAGCTAGTGTCAATGAGCAGTTCTTC
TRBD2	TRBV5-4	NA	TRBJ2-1	CASSSGGPYNEQFF	TGTGCCAGCAGCTCGGGAGGTCCCTACAATGAGCAGTTCTTC
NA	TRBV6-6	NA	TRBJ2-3	CASSSRVMGTDTQYF	TGTGCCAGCAGTTCCAGGGTTATGGGTACAGATACGCAGTATTTT
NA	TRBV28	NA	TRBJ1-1	CASTHRGSVSTEAFF	TGTGCCAGCACCCATAGGGGGTCGGTTAGCACTGAAGCTTTCTTT
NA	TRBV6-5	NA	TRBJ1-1	CASNQGSEAFF	TGTGCCAGCAATCAGGGTTCTGAAGCTTTCTTT
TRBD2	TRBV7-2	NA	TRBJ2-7	CASSLALAGGDYEQYF	TGTGCCAGCAGCTTAGCGCTAGCGGGGGGGGACTACGAGCAGTACTTC
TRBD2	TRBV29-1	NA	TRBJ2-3	CSVGTATSGPDTQYF	TGCAGCGTGGGGACCGCGACTAGCGGGCCCGATACGCAGTATTTT
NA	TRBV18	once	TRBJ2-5	CASSPKGARETQYF	TGTGCCAGCTCACCCAAGGGCGCCCGGGAGACCCAGTACTTC
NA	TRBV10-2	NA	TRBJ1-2	CASDPRGVNYGYTF	TGCGCCAGCGACCCCCGCGGGGTGAACTATGGCTACACCTTC
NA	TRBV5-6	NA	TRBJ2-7	CASSLVGMSSYEQYF	TGTGCCAGCAGCTTGGTAGGGATGAGCTCCTACGAGCAGTACTTC
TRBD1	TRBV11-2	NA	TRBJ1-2	CASSSPLTGGTRADGYTF	TGTGCCAGCAGCTCGCCCCTGACAGGGGGTACTAGGGCGGATGGCTACACCTTC
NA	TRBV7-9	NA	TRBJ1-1	CASSLVEGRGAFF	TGTGCCAGCAGCTTAGTAGAGGGGAGAGGGGCTTTCTTT
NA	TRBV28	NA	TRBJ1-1	CATQGHMNTEAFF	TGTGCCACCCAAGGACACATGAACACTGAAGCTTTCTTT
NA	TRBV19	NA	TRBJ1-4	CASSIGARNEKLFF	TGTGCCAGTAGTATTGGGGCACGTAATGAAAAACTGTTTTTT
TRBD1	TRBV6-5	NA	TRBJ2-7	CASSSPQGAEQYF	TGTGCCAGCAGTTCCCCACAGGGGGCCGAGCAGTACTTC
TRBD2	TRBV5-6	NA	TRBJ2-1	CASSGLAGGPVEQFF	TGTGCCAGCAGCGGACTAGCGGGAGGGCCGGTCGAGCAGTTCTTC
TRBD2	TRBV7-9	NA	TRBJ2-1	CASSQRTSGRGYNEQFF	TGTGCCAGCAGCCAACGGACTAGCGGGAGGGGGTACAATGAGCAGTTCTTC
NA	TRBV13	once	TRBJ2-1	CASSPTPTSPEQFF	TGTGCCAGCAGCCCAACCCCGACTAGTCCTGAGCAGTTCTTC
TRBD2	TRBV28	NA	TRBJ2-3	CASSLVFAGGSDTQYF	TGTGCCAGCAGTTTAGTTTTTGCGGGGGGGTCAGATACGCAGTATTTT
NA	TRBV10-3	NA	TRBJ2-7	CAICPSGGGYEQYF	TGTGCCATCTGTCCCTCGGGGGGCGGGTACGAGCAGTACTTC
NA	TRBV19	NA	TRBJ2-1	CASSRDGENYNEQFF	TGTGCCAGTAGTAGGGACGGCGAGAACTACAATGAGCAGTTCTTC
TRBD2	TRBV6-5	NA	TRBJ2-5	CASSYRGGRETQYF	TGTGCCAGCAGTTACCGGGGGGGCAGAGAGACCCAGTACTTC
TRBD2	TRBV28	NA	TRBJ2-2	CASSLVLAGGPYGELFF	TGTGCCAGCAGTTTAGTACTAGCGGGAGGGCCATACGGGGAGCTGTTTTTT
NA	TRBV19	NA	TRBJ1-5	CASSRGDNQPQHF	TGTGCCAGTAGCCGGGGGGACAATCAGCCCCAGCATTTT
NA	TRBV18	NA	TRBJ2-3	CASSLGTPDTQYF	TGTGCCAGCTCACTCGGGACACCAGATACGCAGTATTTT
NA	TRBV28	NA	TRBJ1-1	CASSFVLGAFF	TGTGCCAGCAGTTTCGTTTTAGGCGCTTTCTTT
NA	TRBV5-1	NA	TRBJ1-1	CASRPNAGGGTEAFF	TGCGCCAGCAGGCCAAACGCGGGGGGCGGCACTGAAGCTTTCTTT
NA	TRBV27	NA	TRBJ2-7	CASSLGSWGTYEQYF	TGTGCCAGCAGTTTAGGGTCCTGGGGGACCTACGAGCAGTACTTC
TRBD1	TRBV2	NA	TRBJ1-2	CASSEYLKGTANYGYTF	TGTGCCAGCAGTGAATATTTGAAGGGGACAGCTAACTATGGCTACACCTTC
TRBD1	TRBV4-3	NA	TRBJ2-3	CASSRTATRGRDRVRLNTQYF	TGCGCCAGCAGTCGCACCGCTACTAGAGGCCGGGACAGGGTCCGGTTGAATACGCAGTATTTT
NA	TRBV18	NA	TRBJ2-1	CASSIRMGDEQFF	TGTGCCAGCTCAATACGGATGGGCGATGAGCAGTTCTTC
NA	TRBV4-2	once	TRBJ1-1	CASSQDSKGTEAFF	TGTGCCAGCAGCCAAGATTCCAAGGGCACTGAAGCTTTCTTT
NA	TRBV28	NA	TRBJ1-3	CASSSTGSSGNTIYF	TGTGCCAGCAGTTCCACAGGGAGTTCTGGAAACACCATATATTTT
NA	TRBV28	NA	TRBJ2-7	CASRASGTQGYEQYF	TGTGCCAGCAGAGCCTCGGGAACCCAAGGCTACGAGCAGTACTTC
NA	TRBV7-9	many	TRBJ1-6	CASSRGVDSPLHF	TGTGCCAGCAGCCGCGGGGTGGATTCACCCCTCCACTTT
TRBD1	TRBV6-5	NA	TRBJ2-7	CASRWGQSYEQYF	TGTGCCAGCAGGTGGGGACAGTCCTACGAGCAGTACTTC
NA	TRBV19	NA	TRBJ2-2	CASSTSGLPGELFF	TGTGCCAGTAGTACCTCAGGGCTGCCCGGGGAGCTGTTTTTT
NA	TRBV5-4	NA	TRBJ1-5	CASSLFSGSGQPQHF	TGTGCCAGCAGCTTGTTTTCAGGGTCGGGTCAGCCCCAGCATTTT
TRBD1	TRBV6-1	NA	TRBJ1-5	CASSRGQGPNQPQHF	TGTGCCAGCAGTCGGGGACAGGGACCCAATCAGCCCCAGCATTTT
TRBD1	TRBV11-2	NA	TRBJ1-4	CASSSGTGGVVEKLFF	TGTGCCAGCAGCTCCGGGACAGGGGGCGTGGTCGAAAAACTGTTTTTT
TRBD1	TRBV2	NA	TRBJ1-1	CASSERDRGSTEAFF	TGTGCCAGCAGTGAGAGGGACAGGGGGAGCACTGAAGCTTTCTTT
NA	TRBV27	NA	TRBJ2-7	CASRRTGTYEQYF	TGTGCCAGCAGAAGGACGGGTACCTACGAGCAGTACTTC
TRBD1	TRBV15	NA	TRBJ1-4	CATSPRGGRTNEKLFF	TGTGCCACCAGCCCTCGAGGGGGCCGGACGAATGAAAAACTGTTTTTT
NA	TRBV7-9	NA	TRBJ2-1	CASSLRTVYNEQFF	TGTGCCAGCAGCTTGCGGACAGTTTACAATGAGCAGTTCTTC
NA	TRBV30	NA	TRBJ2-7	CAWSVGGQQYF	TGTGCCTGGAGTGTAGGAGGGCAGCAGTACTTC
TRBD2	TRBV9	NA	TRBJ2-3	CASSVAPPIAGWPDTQYF	TGTGCCAGCAGCGTAGCCCCTCCGATAGCGGGATGGCCAGATACGCAGTATTTT
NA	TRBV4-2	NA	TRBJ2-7	CASSHPTGRDEQYF	TGTGCCAGCAGCCACCCGACAGGGAGGGACGAGCAGTACTTC
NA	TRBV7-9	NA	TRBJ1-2	CASSLVQGDGYTF	TGTGCCAGCAGCTTGGTACAGGGTGATGGCTACACCTTC
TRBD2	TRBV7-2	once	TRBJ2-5	CASSSRGTSGKETQYF	TGTGCCAGCAGCTCCCGAGGGACTAGCGGGAAAGAGACCCAGTACTTC
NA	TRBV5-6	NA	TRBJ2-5	CASSLWNIAVGSETQYF	TGTGCCAGCAGCTTGTGGAACATCGCGGTGGGGAGTGAGACCCAGTACTTC
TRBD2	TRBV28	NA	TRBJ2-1	CASSTLGTSGMNEQFF	TGTGCCAGCAGCACGCTCGGGACTAGCGGGATGAATGAGCAGTTCTTC
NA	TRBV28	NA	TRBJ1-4	CASSLGEGNEKLFF	TGTGCCAGCAGTTTGGGGGAGGGTAATGAAAAACTGTTTTTT
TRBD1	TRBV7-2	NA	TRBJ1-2	CASSSEAQTGAGGYTF	TGTGCCAGCAGCTCCGAAGCGCAGACAGGGGCCGGAGGCTACACCTTC
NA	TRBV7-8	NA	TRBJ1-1	CAYQGSVWVLSAEAFF	TGTGCCTACCAAGGGAGCGTGTGGGTTCTTTCAGCTGAAGCTTTCTTT
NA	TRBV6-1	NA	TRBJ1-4	CASNPTSTNEKLFF	TGTGCCAGCAACCCTACATCCACCAATGAAAAACTGTTTTTT